The TCR beta chain described here comes from a study of OX40 agonist ivuxolimab in advanced cancers. Overall study context: Those enrolled were approximately 87% male, with a mean age of around 57 years and ages from roughly 20 to 85.

This CDR3 spans 15 amino acids. V shed 6 bases and J 3 bases; nucleotides not matched to a gene: 7. Looked up from germline, CDR1 is SGHRS and CDR2 is YFSETQ. The study's findings and limits: Antigens targeted by the expanded peripheral T cells were not determined.

As concerns this clone: Its antigen is not identified.

Sequencing was performed with immunoSEQ multiplex PCR; in TCRdb, only in-frame clones are kept and a portion is missing. The sample has roughly 80,000 clones; 80% to 95% are singletons. This TCR derives from an adult with an advanced solid tumor such as melanoma, head and neck, liver or kidney cancer. Sequences were derived from CD4+ or CD8+ T cells sorted from blood, sampled in a trial of the OX40 agonist ivuxolimab. This chain uses TRBV5-1 with TRBJ2-1; 9 bases line up with TRBD2. This CDR3 is CASTASGNLYNEQFF. CDR3 coding DNA: TGCGCCAGCACCGCTAGCGGGAACCTCTACAATGAGCAGTTCTTC.